The clone carrying this T cell receptor beta chain was seen only once. These data belong to a study of blood T cell repertoires in COVID-19. Study-level information: Collection of acute and convalescent COVID-19 samples took place in the United States, Italy and Spain. Sources were T cells, B-cell-depleted T cells, or PBMCs; the material itself was cDNA or gDNA.

The CDR3 spans 15 residues. Germline-derived CDR1 and CDR2 are SGDLS and YYNGEE. V was clipped by 0 bases and J by 4 bases; unmatched bases: 0. As originally analysed: Reference gene primer amplification gave estimated nucleated cell counts. The method was immunoSEQ multiplex PCR; TCRdb's version includes in-frame clones alone and lacks a portion of them. For V, J and clone size, that table is used; D and trimming come from the DNA. The table records under 350,000 clones, roughly 85% of them present only once. The rearrangement joins TRBV9 to TRBJ2-2; TRBD1 agrees at 10 bases. Material: peripheral blood. The clonotype comes from a human donor in a cohort sampled during active COVID-19. The CDR3 spells CASSVGTGGTGELFF. In DNA form, the CDR3 reads TGTGCCAGCAGCGTAGGGACAGGGGGCACCGGGGAGCTGTTTTTT.